Listed here is a single T cell receptor beta chain. V lost 3 bases to trimming and J lost 9 bases, with 12 bases between them. CDR1 and CDR2 (germline): MNHNS, SASEGT. This CDR3 spans 13 amino acids. Original analysis: It was from reference gene primer amplification that nucleated cell counts were estimated. Profiled with immunoSEQ multiplex PCR; TCRdb holds only in-frame clones, not every one. V, J and clone size reflect that table, while D and trimming were determined from the DNA. This repertoire shows about 130,000 clones, about nine tenths found once; its top ten account for less than 4.5%. Donors were grouped by their self-reported clinical history. This sample was taken from a study of blood T cell repertoires in COVID-19. On the study more broadly: Samples taken during acute and convalescent COVID-19 were collected in the United States, Italy and Spain.

The receptor comes from a middle-aged man who had recovered from COVID-19. Sequenced material: PBMCs or T cells enriched from blood (not recorded which). V usage is TRBV6-1 and J usage is TRBJ1-5; D remains ambiguous. CDR3 sequence (DNA): TGTGCCAGCAGTGACGTTCAAGTCGGGCCCCAGCATTTT. This gives the protein CASSDVQVGPQHF.